The entry that follows covers one T cell receptor (beta chain) sequence. Its specific antigen is unknown. Base qualities are not provided; no much larger clone lies one nucleotide away. Genomic DNA was used for TRB sequencing, which was performed with the immunoSEQ assay at survey resolution or with the hsTCRB kit. In the original analysis: The immunoSEQ software handled initial read processing, and the LymphoSeq R package was used for repertoire analyses. Clonality was computed as 1 minus normalized Shannon entropy, and a Gini coefficient was also calculated for each TRB dataset. To infer phenotypes in unsorted samples, TRB sequences from sorted subsets of the recipient or donor were mapped onto the unsorted samples of the same recipient. This immuneACCESS table, as held by TCRdb, lists in-frame sequences with V and J called but not all clones. Of the missing ones, under half trace to an unresolved V gene in checked studies; the others have no known cause. The V and J calls and clone size were taken over from that table, and D and trimming were inferred from the DNA. The sample table records around 10,000 clones; around four fifths of these occur just once. The ten largest clones represent 15% of the sample.

The treatment or condition label on this specimen signifies: high-dose cyclophosphamide on days +3 and +4 as single-agent GVHD prophylaxis. For conditioning, the PTCy patients got busulfan and fludarabine, then a related or unrelated marrow graft, followed by cyclophosphamide on days +3 and +4. PTCy-treated patients were drawn from a prospective multi-institutional clinical trial. Peripheral blood and bone marrow mononuclear cells were isolated by Ficoll-Hypaque density centrifugation and were cryopreserved. Clipping removes 0 bases from V and 5 bases from J, with 10 as the unmatched junction base count. Inclusive of the bounding cysteine and phenylalanine, the CDR3 is 16 residues long. Just CDR3 DNA is preserved here, 48 bases in frame from base 1. From the germline V gene, CDR1 is SQVTM and CDR2 is ANQGSEA. The data originate from a study of T cells after posttransplantation cyclophosphamide (dated by TCRdb to 2016 to 2017). General notes on the study: The study tracked T cell repertoire reconstitution by TRB sequencing after myeloablative bone marrow transplantation using posttransplantation cyclophosphamide as GVHD prophylaxis. Blood from all 30 or so PTCy patients with 1-year posttransplant specimens was subjected to TRB sequencing. Antigen receptor sequencing was done on samples from some 40 PTCy-treated patients and from 15 to 20 related bone marrow donors of those patients. In 3 patients, TRB sequencing was also performed on up to about 3 more blood samples taken 2 to 5.2 years after transplant, and in a handful of patients, pretransplant blood was also TRB-sequenced. Public TRB sequences were queried against a database of over 3,000 sequences associated with responses to pathogens, tumor antigens, self-antigens and alloantigens. Because TRA and TRB clonality were tightly correlated in 9 or 10 samples, subsequent TCR analyses were focused on TRB only.

Findings and caveats that apply to the study as a whole: The TRB repertoires of T cells infiltrating skin or GI tract showed only limited overlap with the TRB repertoires of T cells in blood. Across approximately 45 patients, recipient CMV seropositivity and CMV reactivation were highly associated with TRB clonality; PTCy diversity was similar to CNI/methotrexate controls. Donor-recipient similarity was low at 1-2 months but increased during the first year, and donor CD8+ memory clones often dominated later blood repertoires.

This sequence uses TRBV29-1 and TRBJ1-2; 9 middle bases align to TRBD1. Sequencing used PBMCs, obtained about 62 months after allogeneic stem cell transplant with posttransplant cyclophosphamide. The receptor was derived from a female patient aged 50-59 years who received an allogeneic stem cell transplant from a related donor, was CMV-positive, and had no GVHD. In patients who had a transplant, some T cells may come from the graft donor. This receptor carries the CDR3 CSVEEPRQGEIYGYTF. The DNA sequence is TGCAGCGTTGAAGAGCCTAGACAGGGGGAAATTTATGGCTACACCTTC.